This entry lists 16 T cell receptor beta chains sequenced from one sample in a study of early T cells in non-severe SARS-CoV-2 infection. TCRdb ran MiXCR on the 5' RACE reads and lists one entry per CDR3 protein. This sample has 98,000 or so distinct CDR3 sequences, with around 10% found just once. The source material was whole blood. These receptors were obtained from an adult who was a healthcare worker with PCR-confirmed SARS-CoV-2 infection or an uninfected control (not recorded which).

The CDR3 coding sequence is TGCAGTGCTTTCAGCCGGGACAGGCCCTGGGAGCAGTACTTC. Translation: CSAFSRDRPWEQYF. This chain uses TRBV20-1 with TRBJ2-7, with 8 bases matching TRBD1. This CDR3 has 14 residues. Germline loops: CDR1 DFQATT, CDR2 SNEGSKA (reference sequence). With V trimmed by 5 bases and J by 7 bases, 13 bases remained unmatched.

The chain couples TRBV27 to TRBJ1-6; no firm D call. Germline V gene sequence: CDR1 MNHEY, CDR2 SMNVEV (reference sequence). The CDR3 length is 16 residues. The V gene lost 2 bases and the J gene lost 0 bases, with 8 bases spanning the gap. Written as DNA, the CDR3 is TGTGCCAGCAGTTTACGGGCCAGCTCCTATAATTCACCCCTCCACTTT. Protein sequence: CASSLRASSYNSPLHF.

The CDR3 bases are TGTGCCAGCCGCTCCTATAATTCACCCCTCCACTTT. Its translation is CASRSYNSPLHF. The chain employs TRBV25-1 and TRBJ1-6, with unresolved D. CDR3 length equals 12 residues. Germline V gene data show CDR1 as MGHDK and CDR2 as SYGVNS. Trimming left V 8 bases short and J 0 bases short, with 2 bases between.

This clonotype was picked up many times. The chain recombines TRBV20-1 with TRBJ2-5, with D possibly matching TRBD1 (5 bases). Germline CDR1 DFQATT, CDR2 SNEGSKA (reference sequence). Deletions cut 3 bases from V and 3 bases from J, with 17 bases between. This CDR3 spans 15 amino acids. The CDR3 here is CSASRGLTAKETQYF. The DNA of the CDR3 is TGCAGTGCTAGTAGGGGCCTCACCGCGAAAGAGACCCAGTACTTC.

This clonotype came up many times. The genes are TRBV28 and TRBJ2-4; D is undetermined. This CDR3 spans 13 amino acids. Between the trimmed V and J ends, which lost 10 bases and 3 bases, there was a span of 13 bases. Germline V CDR1 and CDR2: MDHEN, SYDVKM. CDR3 sequence reads: CATLHSGKNIQYF. CDR3 DNA: TGTGCCACCCTACACTCGGGCAAAAACATTCAGTACTTC.

This clonotype has a handful of counts. The chain links TRBV7-9 to TRBJ1-2; D is uncertain. V was cut by 0 bases and J by 8 bases, with 13 bases left in between. Germline V gives CDR1 SEHNR, CDR2 FQNEAQ (reference sequence). The CDR3 extends over 14 amino acids. CDR3 protein: CASSLAREEWGYTF. The CDR3 DNA reads as TGTGCCAGCAGCTTAGCCAGAGAGGAGTGGGGCTACACCTTC.

The genes are TRBV6-5 and TRBJ2-3, with 8 positions matching TRBD1. V lost 5 bases to trimming and J lost 14 bases; unmatched junction nucleotides: 18. The CDR3 length is 15 residues. Germline-derived CDR1 and CDR2 are MNHEY and SVGAGI. CDR3 sequence reads: CASSPLDRGRTFRYF. The CDR3 DNA is TGTGCCAGCAGTCCTCTCGACAGGGGAAGGACTTTTCGGTATTTT.

This clonotype was detected ten times or more. This rearrangement joins TRBV6-6 to TRBJ2-7; TRBD2 matches 9 bases. CDR3 length equals 15 residues. Trimming at V came to 6 bases and at J to 0 bases, leaving 6 bases not matched to a gene. Per the germline V gene, CDR1 is MNHNY and CDR2 is SVGAGI (reference sequence). Here the CDR3 reads CASRRLAENSYEQYF. CDR3 nucleotides: TGTGCCAGCAGACGACTAGCGGAGAACTCCTACGAGCAGTACTTC.

The rearrangement uses TRBV10-2 and TRBJ2-1, with 13 bases matching TRBD2. The CDR3 spans 17 residues. V lost 8 bases, J lost 7 bases, and 14 bases stayed unmatched. Germline CDR1 reads WSHSY; CDR2 reads SAAADI. The CDR3 is CASRRVRLAGGENEQFF. The CDR3 DNA reads as TGCGCCAGCCGGCGGGTTAGACTAGCGGGAGGAGAGAATGAGCAGTTCTTC.

There are a few counts of this clonotype. This chain joins TRBV4-1 and TRBJ2-3; D is undetermined. The CDR3 spans 15 residues. Germline V CDR1 and CDR2: MGHRA, YSYEKL. Trimming left V 2 bases short and J 3 bases short, with 12 bases between. CDR3 amino acids: CASSQFQIPTDTQYF. DNA for the CDR3: TGCGCCAGCAGCCAATTTCAAATTCCAACAGATACGCAGTATTTT.

This clonotype turned up a few times. This rearrangement joins TRBV29-1 to TRBJ2-2; maybe TRBD2 (5 bases). Trimming cost V 7 bases and J 2 bases, with 8 bases left between them. Germline V CDR1 and CDR2: SQVTM, ANQGSEA. The CDR3 is made up of 12 amino acids. The CDR3 nucleotides read TGCAGCGCCGGGGAAAACACCGGGGAGCTGTTTTTT. Translating gives CSAGENTGELFF.

This clonotype came up many times. The rearrangement uses TRBV11-3 and TRBJ2-1; no clear D. V was trimmed by 5 bases and J by 0 bases, leaving 8 bases between them. Germline V CDR1 and CDR2: SGHNT, YENEEA. The CDR3 totals 14 residues. This CDR3 reads CASSQASSYNEQFF. The CDR3 bases are TGTGCCAGCAGCCAAGCTAGCTCCTACAATGAGCAGTTCTTC.

This clonotype was found many times. The chain employs TRBV3-1 and TRBJ1-2; D remains unclear. This CDR3 spans 18 amino acids. V lost 0 bases and J lost 4, with 21 bases in between. Germline CDR1 reads LGHDT; CDR2 reads YNNKEL (reference sequence). The CDR3 here is CASSQDRGGPLPGYGYTF. CDR3 bases: TGTGCCAGCAGCCAAGATCGTGGAGGTCCTCTACCCGGCTATGGCTACACCTTC.

In its sample, this clonotype was seen many times. This sequence joins TRBV6-6 and TRBJ1-4; weak D call: TRBD1 (6 bases). CDR1 and CDR2 (germline): MNHNY, SVGAGI (reference sequence). The CDR3 runs to 13 residues. With 7 bases removed from V and 8 bases from J, the gap between germline ends came to 14 bases. CDR3 bases: TGTGCCAGCACCACAGGGAGGCAGGAAAAACTGTTTTTT. Protein product: CASTTGRQEKLFF.

This clonotype was recorded at least ten times. The chain carries TRBV6-1 and TRBJ2-7; 8 bases are shared with TRBD2. V lost 6 bases and J lost 4; bases outside the gene matches: 8. Germline V gene sequence: CDR1 MNHNS, CDR2 SASEGT. The CDR3 has 14 residues. CDR3 DNA sequence: TGTGCCAGCAGAGAAAGGACTAGCAATTACGAGCAGTACTTC. Translation: CASRERTSNYEQYF.

This chain joins TRBV5-1 and TRBJ2-7, with no clear D. V lost 2 bases and J 2 bases, leaving 14 bases between the germline ends. This CDR3 comprises 15 residues. Germline V gene data show CDR1 as SGHRS and CDR2 as YFSETQ. This chain's CDR3 is CASSFKNPEAYEQYF. The CDR3 DNA reads TGCGCCAGCAGCTTTAAGAATCCTGAAGCCTACGAGCAGTACTTC. Using reference TRBV5-1 and TRBJ2-7 for the parts outside the CDR3, the full variable domain is KAGVTQTPRYLIKTRGQQVTLSCSPISGHRSVSWYQQTPGQGLQFLFEYFSETQRNKGNFPGRFSGRQFSNSRSEMNVSTLELGDSALYLCASSFKNPEAYEQYFGPGTRLTVT.